The clone carrying this T cell receptor (beta chain) came up a few times. As yet, its antigen is unknown. The sample belongs to a study of STAT5B mutations in CD4+ large granular lymphocyte leukemia. General study findings and limits: Without putative leukemic clones, patient CD4-sorted repertoires remained more clonal than healthy CD4+ repertoires.

Clones were sequenced by immunoSEQ multiplex PCR, and TCRdb holds only the in-frame ones, with some missing. The repertoire holds 30,000 or so clones, around 76% seen once, with around 2% in the top ten. V shed 5 bases and J shed 1 base, with 18 bases lying between them. Germline values: CDR1 LGHNA, CDR2 YSLEER. This CDR3 comprises 17 residues. Sequenced material: CD4+ T cells from blood buffy coats. This sequence originates from a human donor in good health. The V gene is TRBV4-3, the J gene TRBJ2-1, with D tentatively TRBD2 (5 bases). CDR3 region: CASSFGVGSSSYNEQFF. Here the CDR3 DNA reads TGCGCCAGCAGCTTCGGGGTAGGTAGTTCTTCCTACAATGAGCAGTTCTTC.